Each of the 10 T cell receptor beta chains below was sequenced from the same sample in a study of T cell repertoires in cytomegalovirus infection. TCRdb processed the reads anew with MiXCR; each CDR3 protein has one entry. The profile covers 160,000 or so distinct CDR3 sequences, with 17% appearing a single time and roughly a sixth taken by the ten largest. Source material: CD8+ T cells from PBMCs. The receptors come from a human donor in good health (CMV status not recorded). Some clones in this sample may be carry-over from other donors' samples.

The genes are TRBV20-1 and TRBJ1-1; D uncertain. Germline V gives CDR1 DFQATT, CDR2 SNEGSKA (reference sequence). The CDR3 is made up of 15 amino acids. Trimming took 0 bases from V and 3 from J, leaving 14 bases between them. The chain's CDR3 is CSARDVGNSDTEAFF. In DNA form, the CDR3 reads TGCAGTGCTAGAGATGTGGGAAACTCGGACACTGAAGCTTTCTTT.

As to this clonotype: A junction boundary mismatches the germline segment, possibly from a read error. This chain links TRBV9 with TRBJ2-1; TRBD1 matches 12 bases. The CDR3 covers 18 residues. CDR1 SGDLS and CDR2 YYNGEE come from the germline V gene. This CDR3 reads CASTGPSKGQGAYNEQVF. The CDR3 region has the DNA TGTGCCAGCACCGGGCCCTCGAAGGGACAGGGGGCCTACAATGAGCAGGTCTTC.

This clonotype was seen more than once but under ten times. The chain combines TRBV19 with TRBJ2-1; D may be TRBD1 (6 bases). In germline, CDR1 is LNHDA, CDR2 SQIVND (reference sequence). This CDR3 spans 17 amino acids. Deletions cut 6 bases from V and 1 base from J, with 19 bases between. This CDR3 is CASRPPGSRGSYNEQFF. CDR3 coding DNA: TGTGCCAGTAGACCCCCGGGGAGCAGGGGATCCTACAATGAGCAGTTCTTC.

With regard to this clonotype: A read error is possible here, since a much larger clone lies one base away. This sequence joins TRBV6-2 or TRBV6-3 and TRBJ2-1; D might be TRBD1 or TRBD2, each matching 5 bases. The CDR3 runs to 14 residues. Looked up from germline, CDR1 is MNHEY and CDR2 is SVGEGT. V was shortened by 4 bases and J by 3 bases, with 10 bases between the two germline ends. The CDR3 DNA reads TGTGCCAGCAGTTTAGCGAGGGGCTACAATGAGCAGTTCTTC. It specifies CASSLARGYNEQFF.

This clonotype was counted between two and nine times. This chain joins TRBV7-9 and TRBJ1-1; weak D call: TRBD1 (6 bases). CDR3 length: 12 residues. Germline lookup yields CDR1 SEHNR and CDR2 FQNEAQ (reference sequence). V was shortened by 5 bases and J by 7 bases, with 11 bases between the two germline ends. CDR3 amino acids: CASSPDRHEAFF. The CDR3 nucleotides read TGTGCCAGCAGCCCTGACAGGCATGAAGCTTTCTTT. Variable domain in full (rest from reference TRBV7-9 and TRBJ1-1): DTGVSQNPRHKITKRGQNVTFRCDPISEHNRLYWYRQTLGQGPEFLTYFQNEAQLEKSRLLSDRFSAERPKGSFSTLEIQRTEQGDSAMYLCASSPDRHEAFFGQGTRLTVV.

CDR3 loop: CASSLEGGRGYNEQFF. The CDR3 DNA is TGTGCCAGCAGCTTAGAGGGCGGGCGGGGCTACAATGAGCAGTTCTTC. The chain recombines TRBV7-9 with TRBJ2-1, with a weak D call TRBD2 (6 bases). V lost 1 base to trimming and J lost 3 bases, with 13 bases between them. The CDR3 is 16 amino acids. The germline CDR1 and CDR2 sequences are SEHNR and FQNEAQ (reference sequence).

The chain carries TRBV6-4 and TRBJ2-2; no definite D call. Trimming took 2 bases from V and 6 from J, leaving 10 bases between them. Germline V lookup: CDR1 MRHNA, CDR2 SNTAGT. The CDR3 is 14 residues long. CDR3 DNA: TGTGCCAGCAGTGACCGCGCTCAATCCGGGGAGCTGTTTTTT. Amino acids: CASSDRAQSGELFF.

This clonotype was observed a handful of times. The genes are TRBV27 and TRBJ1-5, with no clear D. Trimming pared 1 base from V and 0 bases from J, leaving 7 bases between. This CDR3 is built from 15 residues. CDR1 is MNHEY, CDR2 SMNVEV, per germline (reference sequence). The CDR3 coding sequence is TGTGCCAGCAGTTTATATGCAGATAGCAATCAGCCCCAGCATTTT. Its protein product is CASSLYADSNQPQHF.

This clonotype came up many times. The CDR3 region has the DNA TGTGCCAGCAGCACCCCTCCGGTGGGCGATGTCTACGAGCAGTACTTC. Amino acid sequence: CASSTPPVGDVYEQYF. This chain uses TRBV7-8 with TRBJ2-7; D ambiguous. The CDR3 totals 16 residues. V was cut by 5 bases and J by 3 bases, with 20 bases left in between. Per the germline V gene, CDR1 is SGHVS and CDR2 is FQNEAQ.

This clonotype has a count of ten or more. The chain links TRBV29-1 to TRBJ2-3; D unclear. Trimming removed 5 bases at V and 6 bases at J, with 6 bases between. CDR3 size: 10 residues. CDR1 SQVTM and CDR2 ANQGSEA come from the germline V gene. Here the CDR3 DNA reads TGCAGCGTTCTTCGTGATACGCAGTATTTT. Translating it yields CSVLRDTQYF.